The 15 T cell receptor beta chains reported below all come from one sample, sequenced in a study of T cells in localized non-small cell lung cancer. TCRdb's table, derived via immunoSEQ multiplex PCR, lists solely in-frame clones and lacks some. The sample carries 2,500 to 3,000 clones, under 25% recorded once. Sequenced here: lung tumor tissue, sampled before any cancer treatment. The receptor set was obtained from a woman aged 40 to 75 with stage I lung adenocarcinoma.

CDR3 nucleotide sequence: TGCGCCAGCAGCCTGGGGGAGGATAATAGCAATCAGCCCCAGCATTTT. Encoded protein: CASSLGEDNSNQPQHF. The chain recombines TRBV10-2 with TRBJ1-5; a possible D gene is TRBD1 (5 bases). From germline, CDR1 is WSHSY and CDR2 SAAADI. V was shortened by 6 bases and J by 0 bases, with 15 bases between the two germline ends. This CDR3 is 16 amino acids long.

J is TRBJ1-5 and V is TRBV19; TRBD1 is a possible D gene (5 bases). V lost 8 bases and J 1 base, leaving 30 bases between the germline ends. This CDR3 has 20 residues. CDR1 is LNHDA and CDR2 is SQIVND in the germline V gene (reference sequence). CDR3 in amino acids: CASGTSVVWQREESNQPQHF. CDR3 DNA: TGTGCCAGTGGGACCTCAGTAGTATGGCAGCGGGAGGAGAGCAATCAGCCCCAGCATTTT.

This clone has more than one count but fewer than ten. V gene TRBV11-3 combines with J gene TRBJ1-2; possible D gene TRBD1, 6 bases. Trimming took off 5 bases at V and 8 bases at J, with 21 bases between the two ends. The CDR3 extends over 15 amino acids. Looked up from germline, CDR1 is SGHNT and CDR2 is YENEEA. The DNA for the CDR3 is TGTGCCAGCAGCCTATTCCGGGACACCCAGGGAGGCTACACCTTC. This translates into CASSLFRDTQGGYTF.

This rearrangement joins TRBV29-1 to TRBJ1-1, with 7 bases lining up with TRBD1. Per germline, CDR1 SQVTM and CDR2 ANQGSEA. J gave up 2 bases and V 5 bases, and 11 bases lay outside the gene matches. CDR3 length: 15 amino acids. CDR3 loop: CSVSGGTRGNTEAFF. CDR3 DNA sequence: TGCAGCGTTTCAGGGGGGACTCGGGGAAACACTGAAGCTTTCTTT.

This chain links TRBV5-1 with TRBJ1-4, with a possible D match to TRBD1 (5 bases). This CDR3 spans 17 amino acids. Trimming removed 1 base from V and 0 bases from J, with 13 bases in between. Germline V lookup: CDR1 SGHRS, CDR2 YFSETQ. The CDR3, as DNA: TGCGCCAGCAGCTTGCCAGGACACCAACCAACTAATGAAAAACTGTTTTTT. Amino acid sequence: CASSLPGHQPTNEKLFF.

This clone was seen a handful of times. J is TRBJ2-1 and V is TRBV11-3; 8 bases match TRBD2. CDR3 size: 17 residues. CDR1 and CDR2 from the germline V gene are SGHNT and YENEEA. The V segment lost 3 bases and the J segment 2 bases; nucleotides outside the gene matches: 9. Here the CDR3 reads CASSLGPRGAPYNEQFF. Here the CDR3 DNA reads TGTGCCAGCAGCTTGGGGCCGCGGGGGGCCCCCTACAATGAGCAGTTCTTC.

This clone was seen a handful of times. The rearrangement joins TRBV7-6 to TRBJ2-3; D ambiguous. V shed 3 bases and J shed 0 bases, with 7 bases lying between them. CDR3 length equals 14 residues. Looked up from germline, CDR1 is SGHVS and CDR2 is FNYEAQ. The CDR3 loop is CASSFPISTDTQYF. For the CDR3, the DNA is TGTGCCAGCAGCTTTCCCATTAGCACAGATACGCAGTATTTT.

In this sample, this clone turned up a few times. This rearrangement joins TRBV6-8 to TRBJ1-2, with D perhaps TRBD1 (6 bases). The CDR3 length is 12 residues. Germline lookup yields CDR1 MNHGY and CDR2 SAAAGT. Deletions cut 10 bases from V and 8 bases from J, with 17 bases between. CDR3 in amino acids: CAIPLGGGGYTF. CDR3 coding DNA: TGTGCCATCCCACTCGGGGGGGGCGGCTACACCTTC.

The chain joins TRBV11-3 to TRBJ1-1, with D hard to call. The CDR3 is 16 residues long. V was trimmed by 4 bases and J by 1 base, leaving 16 bases between them. Germline CDR1 is SGHNT and CDR2 is YENEEA. In DNA, the CDR3 is TGTGCCAGCAGCTCACGTGGAAGCAGCAGGAACACTGAAGCTTTCTTT. Translated, it gives CASSSRGSSRNTEAFF.

By sample share, this clone is large. This chain's CDR3 is CASSQSMWHGYGYTF. DNA of the CDR3: TGCGCCAGCAGCCAATCGATGTGGCACGGGTACGGCTACACCTTC. This chain joins TRBV4-1 and TRBJ1-2; D remains ambiguous. Germline CDR1 and CDR2: MGHRA and YSYEKL. The CDR3 is 15 residues long. The V gene lost 2 bases and the J gene lost 8 bases, with 18 bases spanning the gap.

The chain links TRBV9 to TRBJ1-5; no definite D call. Germline values: CDR1 SGDLS, CDR2 YYNGEE. The V end was cut by 5 bases, the J end by 0 bases, with 6 bases between. CDR3 length equals 13 residues. The CDR3 loop reads CASSADSNQPQHF. The CDR3, as DNA: TGTGCCAGCAGTGCAGATAGCAATCAGCCCCAGCATTTT.

By share of the sample, this clone is large. The chain uses TRBV9 and TRBJ1-6; D not resolved. Germline lookup yields CDR1 SGDLS and CDR2 YYNGEE. The V and J ends lost 7 bases and 0 bases respectively, with 11 bases between them. This CDR3 is 15 amino acids long. The CDR3 is CASSDGSSYNSPLHF. The CDR3 bases are TGTGCCAGCTCCGACGGGAGCTCCTATAATTCACCCCTCCACTTT.

This sequence joins TRBV10-2 and TRBJ2-3, with D uncertain. V lost 2 bases, J lost 4 bases, and 7 bases lay in between. This CDR3 is 13 amino acids long. CDR1 is WSHSY and CDR2 is SAAADI in the germline V gene. The CDR3 sequence: CASSEQESDTQYF. In nucleotides, the CDR3 is TGCGCCAGCAGTGAGCAGGAGTCAGATACGCAGTATTTT.

Note on this clone: A junction end diverges from the germline sequence, so it may reflect a read error. The chain links TRBV6-8 to TRBJ2-7, with D possibly being TRBD1 (6 bases). Germline loops: CDR1 MNHGY, CDR2 SAAAGT. The CDR3 sequence is 13 residues long. The chain's CDR3 is CAISYDAGVEQYF. The CDR3 DNA is TGTGCCATCAGTTACGATGCAGGGGTCGAGCAGTACTTC.

V usage is TRBV11-3 and J usage is TRBJ1-5, with 7 bases that match TRBD1. The CDR3 spans 16 residues. Germline-derived CDR1 and CDR2 are SGHNT and YENEEA. After removal of 5 bases from V and 5 bases from J, the junction contained 12 bases not matched to a gene. The CDR3: CASSPGGGLVDQPQHF. In DNA, the CDR3 is TGTGCCAGCAGCCCAGGGGGAGGGTTGGTGGATCAGCCCCAGCATTTT.